This TCR beta chain is drawn from a study of T cell responses to AZD1222 COVID-19 vaccine. This clone is a singleton in its sample. The method was immunoSEQ multiplex PCR; TCRdb's version includes in-frame clones alone and lacks a portion of them. The sample comprises 130,000 to 150,000 clones, about 89% of which are singletons, and around 2.8% rests with the top ten. The source material was peripheral blood, sampled on day 0 of MenACWY control vaccination. The source is an adult in good health.

The CDR3 is CASSKGRDHKNIQYF. The CDR3 DNA follows: TGTGCCAGCAGCAAAGGGCGCGACCACAAAAACATTCAGTACTTC. The V gene is TRBV21-1, the J gene TRBJ2-4. TRBV21-1 is labeled a pseudogene. The CDR3 loop spans 15 amino acids.